The TCR beta chain under discussion was sequenced for a study of Ad26.COV2.S vaccination and SARS-CoV-2 variants. Study-level information: Donor got 5x10^10 or 1x10^11 viral particles of Ad26.COV2.S. Whole-study findings and limits: Total T cell responses, in the TCR breadth and depth analyses, may have been underestimated. Substantial breadth was reported for post-vaccination spike-specific CD8+ and CD4+ T cells.

Trimming shortened V by 1 base and J by 6 bases, and 8 bases separated the two germline ends. This CDR3 comprises 13 residues. CDR1 and CDR2 from the germline V gene are LNHDA and SQIVND (reference sequence). Details on this clone: The antigen remains unidentified.

The method was immunoSEQ multiplex PCR; TCRdb's version includes in-frame clones alone and lacks a portion of them. The sample consists of a few hundred thousand clones, 89% of them appearing once. As to treatment: 19 received Ad26.COV2.S at low or high dose, single or two shots; several received placebo; per-sample allocation not given. All samples were drawn on day 63, counting from the first vaccine or placebo injection. In Boston, an adult donor aged 18-55 years took part. The sample was peripheral blood, taken in a trial of Ad26.COV2.S vaccine versus placebo. This TCR was sampled from a person aged 18-65 years who received the Ad26.COV2.S COVID-19 vaccine or a placebo. The chain links TRBV19 to TRBJ2-3; no clear D gene. As DNA, the CDR3 is TGTGCCAGTAGTATAGGAAAGGCTGATACGCAGTATTTT. Protein: CASSIGKADTQYF.